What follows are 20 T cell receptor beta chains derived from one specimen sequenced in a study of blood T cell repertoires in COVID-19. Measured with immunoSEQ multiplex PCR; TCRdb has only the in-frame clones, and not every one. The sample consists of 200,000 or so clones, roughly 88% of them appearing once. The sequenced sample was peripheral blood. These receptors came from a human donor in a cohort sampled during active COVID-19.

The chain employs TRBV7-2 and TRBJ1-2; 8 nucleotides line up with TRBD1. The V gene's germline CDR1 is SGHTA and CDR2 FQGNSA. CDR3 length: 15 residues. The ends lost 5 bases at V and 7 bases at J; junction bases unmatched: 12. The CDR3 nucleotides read TGTGCCAGCAGCCCCAGGACAGGGTCGGCAGGTGGCTACACCTTC. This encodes CASSPRTGSAGGYTF. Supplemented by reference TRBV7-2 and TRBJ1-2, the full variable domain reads GAGVSQSPSNKVTEKGKDVELRCDPISGHTALYWYRQSLGQGLEFLIYFQGNSAPDKSGLPSDRFSAERTGGSVSTLTIQRTQQEDSAVYLCASSPRTGSAGGYTFGSGTRLTVV.

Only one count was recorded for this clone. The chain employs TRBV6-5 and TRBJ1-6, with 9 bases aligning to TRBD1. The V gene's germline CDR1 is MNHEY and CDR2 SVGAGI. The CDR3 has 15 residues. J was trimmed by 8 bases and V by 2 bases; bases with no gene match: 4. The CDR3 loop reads CASSYEGDRDSPLHF. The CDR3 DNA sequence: TGTGCCAGCAGTTACGAGGGGGACAGGGATTCACCCCTCCACTTT.

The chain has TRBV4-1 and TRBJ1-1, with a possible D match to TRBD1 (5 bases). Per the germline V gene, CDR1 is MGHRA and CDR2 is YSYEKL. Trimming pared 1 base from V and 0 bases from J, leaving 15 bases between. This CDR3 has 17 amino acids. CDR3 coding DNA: TGCGCCAGCAGCCAAGCAAGGCAGCAGGGCATGAACACTGAAGCTTTCTTT. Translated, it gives CASSQARQQGMNTEAFF.

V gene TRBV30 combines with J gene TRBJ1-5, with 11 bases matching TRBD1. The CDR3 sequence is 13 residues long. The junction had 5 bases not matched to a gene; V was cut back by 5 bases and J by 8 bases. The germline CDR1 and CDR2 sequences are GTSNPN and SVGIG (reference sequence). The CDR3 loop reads CAWGQGAPEPQHF. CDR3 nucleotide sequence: TGTGCCTGGGGACAGGGGGCGCCGGAGCCCCAGCATTTT.

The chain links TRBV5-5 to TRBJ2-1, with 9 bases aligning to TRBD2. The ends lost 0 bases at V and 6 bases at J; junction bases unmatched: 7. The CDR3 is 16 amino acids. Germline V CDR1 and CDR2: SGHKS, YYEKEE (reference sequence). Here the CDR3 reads CASSLVGTSYPNEQFF. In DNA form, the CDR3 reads TGTGCCAGCAGCTTGGTTGGGACTAGCTACCCCAATGAGCAGTTCTTC.

Written as DNA, the CDR3 is TGTGCCAGCAGTTTAAGGGGGAGTATAGATACGCAGTATTTT. Translated: CASSLRGSIDTQYF. The V call is TRBV27, the J call TRBJ2-3, with D maybe TRBD1 (6 bases). The CDR3 is made up of 14 amino acids. Trimming left V 2 bases short and J 5 bases short, with 11 bases between. Germline lookup yields CDR1 MNHEY and CDR2 SMNVEV (reference sequence).

The DNA of the CDR3 is TGCGCCAGCAGCTTGGAAAACAGGGGGCGAGAGACCCAGTACTTC. Translation gives CASSLENRGRETQYF. J is TRBJ2-5 and V is TRBV5-1, with 9 nucleotides matching TRBD1. CDR3 length: 15 amino acids. V dropped 0 bases and J dropped 4; count of bases not matched to a gene: 4. CDR1 is SGHRS and CDR2 is YFSETQ in the germline V gene.

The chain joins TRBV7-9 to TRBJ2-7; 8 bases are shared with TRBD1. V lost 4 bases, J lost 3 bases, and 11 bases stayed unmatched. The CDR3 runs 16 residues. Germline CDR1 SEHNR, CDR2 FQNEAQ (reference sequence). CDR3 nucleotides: TGTGCCAGCAGCTCCCCCGGGACAGGCTTTTTCTACGAGCAGTACTTC. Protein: CASSSPGTGFFYEQYF.

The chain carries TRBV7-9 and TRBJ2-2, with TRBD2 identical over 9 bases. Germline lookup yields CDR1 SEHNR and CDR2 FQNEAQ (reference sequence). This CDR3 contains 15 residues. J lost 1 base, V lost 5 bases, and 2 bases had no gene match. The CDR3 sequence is CASSASGKNTGELFF. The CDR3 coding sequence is TGTGCCAGCAGCGCTAGCGGGAAGAACACCGGGGAGCTGTTTTTT.

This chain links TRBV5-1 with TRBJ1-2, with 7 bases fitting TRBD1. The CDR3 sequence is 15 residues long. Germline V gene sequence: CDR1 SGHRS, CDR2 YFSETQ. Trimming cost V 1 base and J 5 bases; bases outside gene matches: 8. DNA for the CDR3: TGCGCCAGCAGCTTGTCCACAGGGGTCGGGTATGGCTACACCTTC. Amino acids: CASSLSTGVGYGYTF.

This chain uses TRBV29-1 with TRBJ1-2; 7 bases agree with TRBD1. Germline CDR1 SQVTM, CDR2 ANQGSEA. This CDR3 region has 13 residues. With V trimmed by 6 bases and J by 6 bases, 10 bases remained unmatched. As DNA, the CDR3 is TGCAGCGTCGCTCGCGGACAGGCCGATGGCTACACCTTC. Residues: CSVARGQADGYTF.

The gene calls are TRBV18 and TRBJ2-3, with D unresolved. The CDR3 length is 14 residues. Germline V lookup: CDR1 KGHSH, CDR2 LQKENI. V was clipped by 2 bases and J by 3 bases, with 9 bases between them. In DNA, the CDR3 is TGTGCCAGCTCACCATCGGAGATAACAGATACGCAGTATTTT. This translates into CASSPSEITDTQYF.

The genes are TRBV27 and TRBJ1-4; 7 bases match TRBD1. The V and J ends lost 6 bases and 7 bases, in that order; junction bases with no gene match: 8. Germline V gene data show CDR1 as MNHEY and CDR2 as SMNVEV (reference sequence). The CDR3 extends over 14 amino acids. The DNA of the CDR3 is TGTGCCAGCAGAAGACAGGGTGGAGGTGAAAAACTGTTTTTT. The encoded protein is CASRRQGGGEKLFF.

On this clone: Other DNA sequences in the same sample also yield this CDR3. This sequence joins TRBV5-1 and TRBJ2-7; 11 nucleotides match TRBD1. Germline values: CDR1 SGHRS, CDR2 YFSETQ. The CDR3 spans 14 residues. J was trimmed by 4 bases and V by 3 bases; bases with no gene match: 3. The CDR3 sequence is CASSSGQGAYEQYF. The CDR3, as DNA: TGCGCCAGCAGCTCCGGACAGGGGGCTTACGAGCAGTACTTC. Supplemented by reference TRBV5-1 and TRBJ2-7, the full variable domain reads KAGVTQTPRYLIKTRGQQVTLSCSPISGHRSVSWYQQTPGQGLQFLFEYFSETQRNKGNFPGRFSGRQFSNSRSEMNVSTLELGDSALYLCASSSGQGAYEQYFGPGTRLTVT.

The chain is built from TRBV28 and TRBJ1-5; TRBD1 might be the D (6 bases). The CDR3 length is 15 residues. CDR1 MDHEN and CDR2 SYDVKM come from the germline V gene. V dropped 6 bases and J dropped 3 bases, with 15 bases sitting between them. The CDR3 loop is CASSTGTPNNQPQHF. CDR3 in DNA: TGTGCCAGCAGCACCGGGACACCCAACAATCAGCCCCAGCATTTT.

The CDR3 region has the DNA TGTGCCAGCTGCCCCAGGGGAGCGACTAATGAAAAACTGTTTTTT. This sequence encodes CASCPRGATNEKLFF. The chain carries TRBV25-1 and TRBJ1-4; D is possibly TRBD1 (6 bases). Trimming left V 8 bases short and J 2 bases short, with 15 bases between. CDR3 length: 15 amino acids. Germline V gives CDR1 MGHDK, CDR2 SYGVNS.

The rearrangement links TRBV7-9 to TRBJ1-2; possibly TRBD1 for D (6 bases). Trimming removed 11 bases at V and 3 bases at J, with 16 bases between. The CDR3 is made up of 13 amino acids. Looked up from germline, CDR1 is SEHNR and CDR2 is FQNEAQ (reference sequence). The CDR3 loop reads CAGQTESHYGYTF. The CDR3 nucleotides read TGTGCCGGACAGACGGAATCCCACTATGGCTACACCTTC.

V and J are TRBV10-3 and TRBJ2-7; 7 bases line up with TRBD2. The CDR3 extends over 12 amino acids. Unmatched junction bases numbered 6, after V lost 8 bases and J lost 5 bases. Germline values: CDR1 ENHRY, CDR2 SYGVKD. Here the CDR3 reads CAIGRETHEQYF. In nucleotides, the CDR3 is TGTGCCATCGGGCGGGAGACCCACGAGCAGTACTTC.

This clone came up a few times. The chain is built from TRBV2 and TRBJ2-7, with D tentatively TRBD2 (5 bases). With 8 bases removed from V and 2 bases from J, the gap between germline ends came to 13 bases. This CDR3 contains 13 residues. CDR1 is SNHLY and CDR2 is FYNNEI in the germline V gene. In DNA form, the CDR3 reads TGTGCCAGCCGCAGAGGGTCAGCCTACGAGCAGTACTTC. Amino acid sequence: CASRRGSAYEQYF.

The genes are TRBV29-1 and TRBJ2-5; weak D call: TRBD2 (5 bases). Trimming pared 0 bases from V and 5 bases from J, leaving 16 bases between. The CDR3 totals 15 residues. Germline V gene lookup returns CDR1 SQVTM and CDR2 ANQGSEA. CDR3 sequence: CSVEDLGRVRETQYF. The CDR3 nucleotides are TGCAGCGTTGAAGATCTCGGGCGGGTCCGGGAGACCCAGTACTTC. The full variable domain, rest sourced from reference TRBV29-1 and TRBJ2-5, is SAVISQKPSRDICQRGTSLTIQCQVDSQVTMMFWYRQQPGQSLTLIATANQGSEATYESGFVIDKFPISRPNLTFSTLTVSNMSPEDSSIYLCSVEDLGRVRETQYFGPGTRLLVL.